The 29 T cell receptor beta chains below all came from one sample that was sequenced in a study of shared clonotypes between healthy human individuals. Clones were sequenced by immunoSEQ multiplex PCR, and TCRdb holds only the in-frame ones, with some missing. The sample yields around 1.9 million clones, roughly 91% seen once. Naive CD8 cells lacked CD45RO and underwent positive selection for CCR7, leaving out terminally differentiated effector memory CD45RA+ cells. The sequenced sample consisted of naive CD8+ T cells from PBMCs. All receptors come from a man younger than 35 in good health. Some clones in this sample may be carry-over from other donors' samples.

The rearrangement joins TRBV30 to TRBJ1-2; a weak D match, TRBD1 (6 bases). Germline-derived CDR1 and CDR2 are GTSNPN and SVGIG (reference sequence). V was shortened by 4 bases and J by 7 bases, with 25 bases between the two germline ends. The CDR3 is 16 residues long. The CDR3 DNA reads TGTGCCTGGACCTCCTCCACCTGGGGGGCTTTTGGTGGCTACACCTTC. It codes for CAWTSSTWGAFGGYTF.

This chain joins TRBV15 and TRBJ1-5; D perhaps matches TRBD1 (6 bases). Germline CDR1 and CDR2: LNHNV and YYDKDF (reference sequence). V shed 5 bases and J shed 4 bases, with 15 bases lying between them. The CDR3 loop spans 15 amino acids. The CDR3 nucleotides read TGTGCCACCAGCCCCAGAGGGGGTAGTAATCAGCCCCAGCATTTT. It yields the protein CATSPRGGSNQPQHF.

V is TRBV28 and J is TRBJ1-1, with D perhaps matching TRBD1 (5 bases). The CDR3 consists of 17 residues. V was trimmed by 3 bases and J by 0 bases, leaving 17 bases between them. Germline CDR1 MDHEN, CDR2 SYDVKM. The CDR3 loop is CASSFWGERLVNTEAFF. The CDR3 DNA sequence: TGTGCCAGCAGTTTTTGGGGGGAAAGACTTGTGAACACTGAAGCTTTCTTT.

Here the CDR3 reads CASSLRTSSLEQYF. Here the CDR3 DNA reads TGTGCCAGCAGCCTCCGGACTTCCTCTCTCGAGCAGTACTTC. V gene TRBV9 combines with J gene TRBJ2-7; TRBD2 might be the D (5 bases). This CDR3 is 14 amino acids long. The V and J ends lost 4 bases and 6 bases respectively, with 17 bases between them. The germline V gene encodes CDR1 SGDLS and CDR2 YYNGEE. The complete variable domain, with remaining parts taken from reference TRBV9 and TRBJ2-7, reads DSGVTQTPKHLITATGQRVTLRCSPRSGDLSVYWYQQSLDQGLQFLIQYYNGEERAKGNILERFSAQQFPDLHSELNLSSLELGDSALYFCASSLRTSSLEQYFGPGTRLTVT.

DNA of the CDR3: TGTGCCAGCAGTTTATCGAACTGGGGCCTCGGTAATGAAAAACTGTTTTTT. Amino acids: CASSLSNWGLGNEKLFF. The chain has TRBV27 and TRBJ1-4, with D perhaps matching TRBD1 (5 bases). The CDR3 sequence is 17 residues long. The ends were cut back, 0 bases at V and 4 bases at J, with 15 bases in the middle. Germline CDR1 reads MNHEY; CDR2 reads SMNVEV (reference sequence).

This chain connects TRBV28 to TRBJ1-1, with D unclear. The length of the CDR3 is 16 residues. V was pared by 7 bases and J by 6 bases, with 24 bases between. Germline V lookup: CDR1 MDHEN, CDR2 SYDVKM. The CDR3: CASTLPLREGIPEAFF. CDR3 bases: TGTGCCAGCACCCTACCCCTTCGGGAGGGCATACCTGAAGCTTTCTTT.

This clone was observed a single time. This chain links TRBV5-1 with TRBJ2-4, with 9 bases identical to TRBD2. Germline lookup yields CDR1 SGHRS and CDR2 YFSETQ. The junction had 13 bases not matched to a gene; V was cut back by 4 bases and J by 8 bases. This CDR3 comprises 16 residues. DNA for the CDR3: TGCGCCAGCAGCAGAGCCGGGACTAGCTTGGCGGACATTCAGTACTTC. Residues: CASSRAGTSLADIQYF.

The chain couples TRBV10-3 to TRBJ2-7, with 7 bases lining up with TRBD2. Per germline, CDR1 ENHRY and CDR2 SYGVKD. Losses at the gene ends were 2 bases for V and 2 bases for J; bases not matched to a gene: 6. The CDR3 spans 15 residues. CDR3 nucleotide sequence: TGTGCCATCAGTGAGGGGAGGGACGCTACCTACGAGCAGTACTTC. Its protein product is CAISEGRDATYEQYF.

In the case of this clone: The same CDR3 is also encoded by other DNA sequences in this sample. J is TRBJ2-7 and V is TRBV29-1, with D perhaps given as TRBD1 or TRBD2 (5 bases each). Per germline, CDR1 SQVTM and CDR2 ANQGSEA. V shed 2 bases and J shed 2 bases, with 10 bases lying between them. This CDR3 has 13 amino acids. The CDR3 loop reads CSVEFGTPYEQYF. The CDR3 nucleotides are TGCAGCGTTGAATTTGGGACCCCCTACGAGCAGTACTTC.

This sequence joins TRBV4-2 and TRBJ2-1; tentative D call: TRBD2 (6 bases). The CDR3 is made up of 13 amino acids. Germline loops: CDR1 LGHNA, CDR2 YNFKEQ. Trimming cost V 3 bases and J 7 bases, with 10 bases left between them. DNA for the CDR3: TGTGCCAGCAGCCACCCCGGGACTAATGAGCAGTTCTTC. Its protein is CASSHPGTNEQFF.

V usage is TRBV10-3 and J usage is TRBJ2-1, with 13 bases that match TRBD2. Per the germline V gene, CDR1 is ENHRY and CDR2 is SYGVKD. V lost 5 bases to trimming and J lost 4 bases; unmatched junction nucleotides: 2. The CDR3 spans 15 residues. The CDR3 DNA is TGTGCCATCAGTATGGGACTAGCGGGGTACAATGAGCAGTTCTTC. It translates to CAISMGLAGYNEQFF.

The genes are TRBV29-1 and TRBJ2-1; D possibly matches TRBD1 or TRBD2 (7 bases each). CDR1 is SQVTM and CDR2 is ANQGSEA in the germline V gene. The CDR3 is made up of 11 amino acids. Trimming took off 6 bases at V and 14 bases at J, with 17 bases between the two ends. The CDR3 sequence is CSVRQGGGKFF. The DNA of the CDR3 is TGCAGCGTCCGGCAGGGGGGAGGGAAGTTCTTC.

This chain joins TRBV5-6 and TRBJ2-5; D gene uncertain. Germline V gene data show CDR1 as SGHDT and CDR2 as YYEEEE. This CDR3 region has 14 residues. V dropped 1 base and J dropped 6 bases, with 13 bases sitting between them. For the CDR3, the DNA is TGTGCCAGCAGCTTGATGGGAAGTAGGAAGACCCAGTACTTC. Protein sequence: CASSLMGSRKTQYF.

The chain recombines TRBV5-6 with TRBJ2-1; 7 bases agree with TRBD2. There are 13 residues in the CDR3. V shed 4 bases, J shed 10 bases, and the junction held 8 bases outside the gene matches. Germline V CDR1 and CDR2: SGHDT, YYEEEE. As DNA, the CDR3 is TGTGCCAGCAGCAGGACTGGGAGGGGAGAGCAGTTCTTC. Its translation: CASSRTGRGEQFF.

This clone appeared once. The chain combines TRBV9 with TRBJ2-2; TRBD1 agrees at 7 bases. CDR3 length: 16 residues. Germline V gives CDR1 SGDLS, CDR2 YYNGEE. V shed 4 bases and J 4 bases; nucleotides not matched to a gene: 10. CDR3 bases: TGTGCCAGCAGCCCCGGCCCGACAGGGTTCACCGGGGAGCTGTTTTTT. It specifies CASSPGPTGFTGELFF.

The chain recombines TRBV7-2 with TRBJ2-2, with D perhaps TRBD2 (5 bases). Germline-derived CDR1 and CDR2 are SGHTA and FQGNSA. Trimming removed 4 bases at V and 5 bases at J, with 17 bases between. This CDR3 is 16 amino acids long. The CDR3 region is CASSSPWERGTGELFF. CDR3 nucleotide sequence: TGTGCCAGCAGCTCCCCATGGGAACGAGGGACCGGGGAGCTGTTTTTT.

This clone came up a few times. The CDR3 region has the DNA TGTGCCATCGCTGACAGCAATCAGCCCCAGCATTTT. Translation: CAIADSNQPQHF. The chain uses TRBV28 and TRBJ1-5; D is ambiguous. CDR3 size: 12 residues. V was clipped by 10 bases and J by 1 base, with 8 bases between them. Germline V gene data show CDR1 as MDHEN and CDR2 as SYDVKM.

The chain is built from TRBV27 and TRBJ2-1; D possibly uses TRBD1 or TRBD2 (5 bases each). The CDR3 runs 16 residues. V dropped 5 bases and J dropped 3 bases, with 17 bases sitting between them. Germline V gene lookup returns CDR1 MNHEY and CDR2 SMNVEV (reference sequence). The CDR3 bases are TGTGCCAGCAGTCCGCCGGGACCAGGCCACTACAATGAGCAGTTCTTC. It codes for CASSPPGPGHYNEQFF.

The J gene is TRBJ2-3, the V gene TRBV7-3; D is perhaps TRBD1 or TRBD2 (5 bases each). This CDR3 region has 15 residues. Trimming removed 4 bases from V and 0 bases from J, with 11 bases in between. The germline V gene encodes CDR1 SGHTA and CDR2 FQGTGA. In nucleotides, the CDR3 is TGTGCCAGCAGCTGGGGGACCGCTAGCACAGATACGCAGTATTTT. Translated, it gives CASSWGTASTDTQYF.

The chain joins TRBV28 to TRBJ1-1; D gene ambiguous. Germline V CDR1 and CDR2: MDHEN, SYDVKM. The CDR3 totals 13 residues. The ends were cut back, 3 bases at V and 7 bases at J, with 12 bases in the middle. The CDR3 sequence is CASSLAGPSEAFF. The CDR3 DNA follows: TGTGCCAGCAGTTTGGCGGGCCCTAGTGAAGCTTTCTTT.

This clone has a single count. The chain couples TRBV9 to TRBJ2-5; 8 nucleotides align to TRBD2. Per germline, CDR1 SGDLS and CDR2 YYNGEE. This CDR3 is built from 15 residues. J lost 1 base, V lost 4 bases, and 6 bases had no gene match. In nucleotides, the CDR3 is TGTGCCAGCAGCCGAAGCGGGAGTCCCCAAGAGACCCAGTACTTC. Translating gives CASSRSGSPQETQYF.

The chain joins TRBV29-1 to TRBJ2-1; 13 bases line up with TRBD2. Germline loops: CDR1 SQVTM, CDR2 ANQGSEA. This CDR3 is 16 amino acids long. After removal of 5 bases from V and 4 bases from J, the junction contained 8 bases not matched to a gene. CDR3 nucleotides: TGCAGCGTTCAAGGACTAGCGGGAGCGATTTACAATGAGCAGTTCTTC. As protein: CSVQGLAGAIYNEQFF.

The chain recombines TRBV19 with TRBJ1-5; 10 bases match TRBD1. This CDR3 has 15 amino acids. J lost 0 bases, V lost 8 bases, and 4 bases had no gene match. Germline values: CDR1 LNHDA, CDR2 SQIVND (reference sequence). Here the CDR3 DNA reads TGTGCCAGTGGACAGGGGGGACGTAGCAATCAGCCCCAGCATTTT. Residues: CASGQGGRSNQPQHF.

V is TRBV27 and J is TRBJ1-1; the D gene is possibly TRBD1 (6 bases). The CDR3 has 14 amino acids. V was clipped by 8 bases and J by 5 bases, with 18 bases between them. Germline V gene data show CDR1 as MNHEY and CDR2 as SMNVEV (reference sequence). CDR3 nucleotide sequence: TGTGCCAGCGGATTGGACAGAGGCAGTACTGAAGCTTTCTTT. Its translation: CASGLDRGSTEAFF.

The gene calls are TRBV25-1 and TRBJ2-1, with D perhaps TRBD1 (5 bases). Germline V gene sequence: CDR1 MGHDK, CDR2 SYGVNS. The V end lost 7 bases, the J end lost 0 bases, and 10 bases lay between the germline ends. CDR3 length: 14 amino acids. CDR3: CASTGRGSYNEQFF. CDR3 nucleotide sequence: TGTGCCAGCACCGGTAGGGGCTCCTACAATGAGCAGTTCTTC.

The chain recombines TRBV28 with TRBJ2-7; D is possibly TRBD1 (5 bases). The length of the CDR3 is 14 residues. V gave up 6 bases and J gave up 4 bases, with 16 bases separating them. Germline assignment: CDR1 MDHEN and CDR2 SYDVKM. The CDR3, as DNA: TGTGCCAGCAGACACCAGGGTGTTTGGTACGAGCAGTACTTC. This encodes CASRHQGVWYEQYF.

The table lists this clone with a count of one. The J gene is TRBJ1-1, the V gene TRBV6-1, with a tentative D call TRBD1 (6 bases). Germline loops: CDR1 MNHNS, CDR2 SASEGT. The CDR3 covers 14 residues. The germline V and J ends were trimmed by 4 bases and 1 base, with 10 bases remaining between them. The CDR3 DNA reads TGTGCCAGCAGTGCGGGGGGCGCGAACACTGAAGCTTTCTTT. Translating it yields CASSAGGANTEAFF.

J is TRBJ2-7 and V is TRBV7-9; either TRBD1 or TRBD2 may supply D (5 bases each). The V and J ends lost 4 bases and 0 bases respectively, with 22 bases between them. Germline CDR1 is SEHNR and CDR2 is FQNEAQ (reference sequence). This CDR3 comprises 18 residues. The CDR3 protein is CASSSTSTGTAVSYEQYF. The CDR3 DNA sequence: TGTGCCAGCAGCTCAACTTCGACCGGGACCGCAGTCTCCTACGAGCAGTACTTC.

The chain has TRBV5-8 and TRBJ2-7, with D possibly called TRBD1 or TRBD2 (5 bases each). Germline V CDR1 and CDR2: SGHTS, YDEGEE. V lost 7 bases, J lost 0 bases, and 11 bases lay in between. The CDR3 loop spans 13 amino acids. This CDR3 is CASVGDASYEQYF. Here the CDR3 DNA reads TGTGCCAGCGTGGGGGACGCCTCCTACGAGCAGTACTTC.